A selection of T cell receptor beta chains follows, all from one sample in a study of OX40 agonist ivuxolimab in advanced cancers. Some clones are missing from TCRdb's copy, which holds only in-frame ones; the method was immunoSEQ multiplex PCR. This sample has around 35,000 clones, with 78% found just once. The sequencing here drew on CD4+ or CD8+ T cells sorted from blood, taken in a trial of the OX40 agonist ivuxolimab. Receptor source: an adult with an advanced solid tumor such as melanoma, head and neck, liver or kidney cancer. Both conserved end residues are part of each CDR3. Fields, in order: J gene, clone size, V gene, CDR3 protein. A row's size may be missing; if present it is once, few, many or a size class.

>TRBJ2-1|.|TRBV7-2
CASSLGGGGPQGSYNEQFF
>TRBJ2-2|few|TRBV4-3
CASSQARQGLPGLPIAGELFF
>TRBJ2-7|.|TRBV7-6
CASSSPGGLSSYEQYF
>TRBJ1-6|.|TRBV7-8
CASSLPGQRNSPLHF
>TRBJ2-1|.|TRBV5-1
CASSLPGSEQFF
>TRBJ2-7|.|TRBV11-2
CASSPGTLGEQYF
>TRBJ1-4|.|TRBV5-1
CASSPGTGGGYEKLFF
>TRBJ1-6|once|TRBV7-8
CASSVTTGESSYNSPLHF
>TRBJ2-5|.|TRBV7-2
CASSSEPGLETQYF
>TRBJ2-1|.|TRBV5-1
CASSLVWDPVEEQFF
>TRBJ1-2|.|TRBV4-2
CARRFKVVRKIYGYTF
>TRBJ1-2|.|TRBV9
CASTRSGPPEDGYTF
>TRBJ1-5|.|TRBV19
CASSKGGSDTGYNQPQHF
>TRBJ1-2|.|TRBV7-3
CASSLGRISYGYTF
>TRBJ2-1|.|TRBV7-3
CASSLFPVGPNEQFF
>TRBJ1-2|.|TRBV27
CASSSPGNGYTF
>TRBJ2-7|few|TRBV5-1
CASSFYSGLATYEQYF
>TRBJ2-3|.|TRBV7-2
CASSSEVWHTDTQYF
>TRBJ2-1|few|TRBV7-2
CASSSQTSGGYNEQFF
>TRBJ2-3|.|TRBV4-3
CASSRSAGGGTDTQYF
>TRBJ1-2|.|TRBV7-2
CASSPFRGGQGAAGYTF
>TRBJ2-7|.|TRBV2
CASSDRTSGRDEQYF
>TRBJ2-7|.|TRBV21-1
CASSKATGILTSGRAPCPYEQYF
>TRBJ2-5|few|TRBV27
CASSLSSPGTVRLQETQYF
>TRBJ1-4|few|TRBV7-9
CASSDAPLSTNEKLFF
>TRBJ1-6|.|TRBV19
CASSIAETGGSPLHF
>TRBJ1-2|.|TRBV2
CASSTQSDYGYTF
>TRBJ1-1|.|TRBV19
CASSIPKVGGTEAFF
>TRBJ1-2|.|TRBV7-9
CASSPQPGYGYTF
>TRBJ2-7|.|TRBV6-1
CASSVGLAGGPGEQYF
>TRBJ2-1|few|TRBV10-3
CAIKKGPGQSYNEQFF